This TCR beta chain was sequenced for a study of cytomegalovirus exposure and HLA in healthy donors. Amplification used 60 Vbeta primers and 13 Jbeta primers. Repertoires were generated with immunoSEQ multiplex PCR, while TCRdb's copy carries only in-frame clones and drops some. The repertoire has some 170,000 clones, 60% to 80% of them found once; the top ten carry nearly 6.5%. General study results and limits: Follow-up analysis seemed to connect common viral pathogens with several of the most significant clusters identified.

In the case of this clone: Its antigen is unidentified.

The receptor's source is a man aged 40-55 years in good health and CMV-seropositive. Sequenced: PBMCs.

The CDR3 DNA reads as TGTGCCAGCAGTGGAATGTACGAGCAGTACTTC. Amino acids: CASSGMYEQYF. The chain carries TRBV6-1 and TRBJ2-5; D gene uncertain. The DNA end is more similar to TRBJ2-7, so the J call may be wrong. The CDR3 has 11 amino acids. Germline V CDR1 and CDR2: MNHNS, SASEGT.